Sequencing of this T cell receptor (beta chain) was carried out in a study of CD8 T cells in ankylosing spondylitis. This clonotype has a count of ten or more. 5'-RACE, quantitative and with molecular barcodes, yielded the TCR beta libraries. TCRdb re-called the 5' RACE reads through MiXCR, storing one row per CDR3 protein. The repertoire holds 150,000 to 200,000 distinct CDR3 sequences, with about 20% as singletons. Germline V gene sequence: CDR1 MDHEN, CDR2 SYDVKM. This CDR3 has 11 residues. This sequence originates from a male donor aged 5 to 29 with ankylosing spondylitis or in good health (not recorded which). The sample taken for sequencing was blood, either unsorted or a sorted T cell fraction (not recorded which). The rearrangement joins TRBV28 to TRBJ2-2, with D unclear. The CDR3 region has the DNA TGTGGGGCCAGTTACACCGGGGAGCTGTTTTTT. Its translation is CGASYTGELFF.